This passage covers 5 T cell receptor beta chains from one sample sequenced in a study of blood T cell repertoires in COVID-19. The assay was immunoSEQ multiplex PCR, and TCRdb's table has in-frame clones only and misses some. The sample has about 200,000 clones, over 70% seen once. Sequencing was done on a sample of peripheral blood. The receptors derive from a woman aged 80 or older with acute or convalescent COVID-19.

The CDR3 loop reads CASSDSGQGNTGELFF. The CDR3 bases are TGTGCCAGCAGTGACTCGGGACAGGGGAATACCGGGGAGCTGTTTTTT. This chain joins TRBV6-4 and TRBJ2-2, with TRBD1 matching 10 bases. In germline, CDR1 is MRHNA, CDR2 SNTAGT. Trimming at V came to 0 bases and at J to 5 bases, leaving 3 bases not matched to a gene. The length of the CDR3 is 16 residues.

Only one count was recorded for this clone. The rearrangement joins TRBV15 to TRBJ2-5; TRBD2 is a possible D gene (6 bases). With 0 bases removed from V and 2 bases from J, the gap between germline ends came to 16 bases. Germline CDR1 and CDR2: LNHNV and YYDKDF (reference sequence). The CDR3 runs to 17 residues. The CDR3 sequence: CATSRDVGGATQETQYF. As DNA, the CDR3 is TGTGCCACCAGCAGAGATGTCGGCGGGGCCACGCAAGAGACCCAGTACTTC.

The genes are TRBV6-5 and TRBJ1-1; 10 positions agree with TRBD1. Germline V gene sequence: CDR1 MNHEY, CDR2 SVGAGI. V lost 6 bases and J lost 2; bases outside the gene matches: 3. This CDR3 contains 14 residues. Written as DNA, the CDR3 is TGTGCCAGCAGAAGGGACAGGGGCAACACTGAAGCTTTCTTT. This sequence encodes CASRRDRGNTEAFF.

This chain connects TRBV28 to TRBJ1-2; D is ambiguous. Germline values: CDR1 MDHEN, CDR2 SYDVKM. Trimming stripped 5 bases from V and 4 bases from J, with 11 bases between. The CDR3 covers 13 residues. The CDR3 DNA sequence: TGTGCCAGCAGTGAACAGCTACTCTATGGCTACACCTTC. This gives the protein CASSEQLLYGYTF.

This chain uses TRBV6-1 with TRBJ2-1, with 7 bases that match TRBD1. The length of the CDR3 is 15 residues. The V gene's germline CDR1 is MNHNS and CDR2 SASEGT. V lost 1 base and J lost 9; bases outside the gene matches: 9. The CDR3 here is CASSEVRQGVGEQFF. Here the CDR3 DNA reads TGTGCCAGCAGTGAAGTACGTCAGGGGGTAGGTGAGCAGTTCTTC.